This TCR beta chain stems from a study of post-analysis software for immune sequencing data. As concerns this clonotype: Its antigen is unknown.

V shed 4 bases and J shed 1 base, with 10 bases lying between them. The V gene's germline CDR1 is SGHRS and CDR2 YFSETQ. The CDR3 is 14 residues long. Findings and caveats of the study: Controls showed lower frequencies than patients for roughly five TRBV segments, and TRBV5-6, TRBV5-1 and TRBV20-1 were among these.

Each TCR beta cDNA library carried unique molecular identifiers. T cells numbering about 0.9 to 11 million yielded 450,000 to 500,000 cDNA molecules. Each CDR3 protein gets one entry after TCRdb re-called the PCR reads with MiXCR. Of hundreds of thousands of distinct CDR3 sequences in the sample, over 45% were seen once. The sequence was collected from a girl aged 2-10 years with multiple sclerosis. The V call is TRBV5-1, the J call TRBJ2-3; possible D gene TRBD2, 5 bases. Sequenced input: blood. The DNA for the CDR3 is TGCGCCAGCAGCCGTACACTAGGCACAGATACGCAGTATTTT. It encodes CASSRTLGTDTQYF.